Listed below are T cell receptor beta chains from one sample, sequenced in a study of blood T cell repertoires in COVID-19. Clones were sequenced by immunoSEQ multiplex PCR, and TCRdb holds only the in-frame ones, with some missing. The sample lists about 290,000 clones, around nine tenths occurring once. Sample: PBMCs or T cells enriched from blood (not recorded which). Every receptor here comes from a middle-aged woman who had recovered from COVID-19. Both conserved end residues are part of each CDR3. Fields, in order: V gene, D gene, clone size, J gene, CDR3 protein, CDR3 DNA. A D gene is named only where the DNA matches it firmly. Some rows have no size entry. The others give once, few or many, or a class for an expanded clone.

>TRBV6-5|-|-|TRBJ1-1
CASSYTAASMNTEAFF
TGTGCCAGCAGTTACACGGCAGCGAGCATGAACACTGAAGCTTTCTTT
>TRBV6-5|-|-|TRBJ1-2
CASSPGGLGYGYTF
TGTGCCAGCAGCCCGGGGGGGCTCGGCTATGGCTACACCTTC
>TRBV7-9|TRBD2|-|TRBJ2-3
CASSPTSGRALTTDTQYF
TGTGCCAGCAGCCCCACTAGCGGGAGGGCCCTCACCACAGATACGCAGTATTTT
>TRBV11-2|-|-|TRBJ1-2
CASSLDRGPLGYTF
TGTGCCAGCAGCTTAGATCGAGGCCCTTTGGGCTACACCTTC
>TRBV14|-|-|TRBJ1-1
CASSLIPGGAAFF
TGTGCCAGCAGCCTGATCCCGGGCGGGGCAGCTTTCTTT
>TRBV27|-|-|TRBJ1-1
CASRDGRGVSEAFF
TGTGCCAGCAGGGACGGACGGGGGGTCTCTGAAGCTTTCTTT
>TRBV9|TRBD2|-|TRBJ2-3
CASSVGGGPPGTQYF
TGTGCCAGCAGCGTAGGCGGGGGGCCCCCGGGTACGCAGTATTTT
>TRBV27|TRBD1|-|TRBJ1-1
CASSLLFRDRGSTEAFF
TGTGCCAGCAGTTTATTGTTTCGGGACAGGGGTAGCACTGAAGCTTTCTTT
>TRBV6-6|TRBD1|-|TRBJ1-1
CASRARQGGLAEAFF
TGTGCCAGCAGAGCGCGACAGGGGGGACTCGCTGAAGCTTTCTTT
>TRBV14|TRBD1|-|TRBJ1-1
CASSRLSTGLTEAFF
TGTGCCAGCAGCCGACTGTCGACAGGGCTCACTGAAGCTTTCTTT
>TRBV7-6|-|-|TRBJ1-5
CASSLLADQPQHF
TGTGCCAGCAGCTTACTAGCTGATCAGCCCCAGCATTTT
>TRBV9|TRBD1|-|TRBJ2-7
CASSLGQGANEQYF
TGTGCCAGCAGCTTGGGGCAGGGGGCTAACGAGCAGTACTTC
>TRBV11-2|-|-|TRBJ1-1
CASSLDRTAEAFF
TGTGCCAGCAGCTTAGATCGGACAGCCGAAGCTTTCTTT
>TRBV7-9|-|-|TRBJ2-2
CASSLQQEWTGELFF
TGTGCCAGCAGCTTACAACAGGAATGGACCGGGGAGCTGTTTTTT
>TRBV7-2|TRBD2|-|TRBJ2-5
CASTTSGGTQETQYF
TGTGCCAGCACTACTAGCGGAGGAACCCAAGAGACCCAGTACTTC
>TRBV11-2|TRBD1|-|TRBJ2-5
CASSLGGTGGIETQYF
TGTGCCAGCAGCTTAGGAGGGACAGGGGGCATAGAGACCCAGTACTTC
>TRBV11-3|TRBD1|once|TRBJ2-1
CASSGNRGPYNEQFF
TGTGCCAGCAGCGGTAACAGGGGGCCCTACAATGAGCAGTTCTTC